The clone carrying this TCR beta chain has a single count. J lost 6 bases, V lost 8 bases, and 4 bases had no gene match. This CDR3 spans 12 amino acids. The germline gives CDR1 LGHDT, CDR2 YNNKEL (reference sequence). The participants were between about 18 and 90 years old and came from 24 US areas. Membership in each cohort depended on participant-reported clinical history. Resolution of symptoms, clearance, or two negative PCRs was present in recovered Cohort 3 donors. Clones were sequenced by immunoSEQ multiplex PCR, and TCRdb holds only the in-frame ones, with some missing. The table has about 380,000 clones, about 90% seen once; the top ten hold 2.5% to 3%. These data originate in a study of blood T cell repertoires in COVID-19. Looking at the study overall: The United States, Italy and Spain were the sources of the acute and convalescent COVID-19 samples.

Sequencing was carried out using PBMCs or T cells enriched from blood (not recorded which). V is TRBV3-1 (or the pseudogene TRBV3-2) and J is TRBJ1-5; 7 nucleotides line up with TRBD1. This clonotype originated in a woman younger than 45 who had recovered from COVID-19. The CDR3 protein is CASSQGGQPQHF. CDR3 coding DNA: TGTGCCAGCTCCCAGGGGGGTCAGCCCCAGCATTTT.